This T cell receptor beta chain appears in the sequencing data of a study of blood T cell repertoires in COVID-19. Study in general: Researchers got acute and convalescent COVID-19 samples from the United States, Italy and Spain.

Germline V gene sequence: CDR1 MRHNA, CDR2 SNTAGT. With 0 bases removed from V and 3 bases from J, the gap between germline ends came to 6 bases. The CDR3 totals 15 residues. Original handling: Reference gene primer amplification gave nucleated cell count estimates. The table came from immunoSEQ multiplex PCR; TCRdb's copy has only in-frame clones and leaves some out. Clone size and the V and J calls come from that table; the DNA yielded D and trimming. Found here are 200,000 to 250,000 clones, 70% to 85% of them singletons; the top ten hold about 10%. The sequence derives from a man aged 45 to 65 with active or convalescent COVID-19. This rearrangement joins TRBV6-4 to TRBJ2-6, with D unclear. The sequenced sample consisted of peripheral blood. Written as DNA, the CDR3 is TGTGCCAGCAGTGACTCCGCAGATGGGGCCAACGTCCTGACTTTC. Translating it yields CASSDSADGANVLTF.